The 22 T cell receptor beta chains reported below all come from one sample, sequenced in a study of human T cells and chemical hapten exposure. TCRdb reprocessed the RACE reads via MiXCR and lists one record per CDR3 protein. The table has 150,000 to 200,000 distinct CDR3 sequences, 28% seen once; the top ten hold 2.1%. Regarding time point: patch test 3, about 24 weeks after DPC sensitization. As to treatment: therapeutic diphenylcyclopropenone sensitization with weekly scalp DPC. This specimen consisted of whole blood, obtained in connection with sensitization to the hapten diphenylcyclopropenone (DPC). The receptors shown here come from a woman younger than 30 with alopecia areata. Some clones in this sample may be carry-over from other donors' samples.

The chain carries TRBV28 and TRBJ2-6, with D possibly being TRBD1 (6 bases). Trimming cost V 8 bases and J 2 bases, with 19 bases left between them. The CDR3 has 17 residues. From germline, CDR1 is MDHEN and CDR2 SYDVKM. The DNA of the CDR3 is TGTGCCAGCGAAGGACCAGCAGGGGAGCCTGGGGCCAACGTCCTGACTTTC. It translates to CASEGPAGEPGANVLTF.

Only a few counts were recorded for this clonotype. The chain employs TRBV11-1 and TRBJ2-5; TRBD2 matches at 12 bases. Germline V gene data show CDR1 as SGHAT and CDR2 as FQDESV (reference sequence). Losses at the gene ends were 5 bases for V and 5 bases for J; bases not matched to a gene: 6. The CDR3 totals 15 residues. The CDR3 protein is CASSHGLAGFETQYF. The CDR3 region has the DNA TGTGCCAGCAGCCATGGACTAGCGGGGTTTGAGACCCAGTACTTC.

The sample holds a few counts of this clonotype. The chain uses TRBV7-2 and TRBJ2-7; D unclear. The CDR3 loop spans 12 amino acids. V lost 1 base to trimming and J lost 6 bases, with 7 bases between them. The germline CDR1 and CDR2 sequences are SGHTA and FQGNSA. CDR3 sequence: CASSLVVSEQYF. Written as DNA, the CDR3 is TGTGCCAGCAGCTTAGTTGTTTCCGAGCAGTACTTC.

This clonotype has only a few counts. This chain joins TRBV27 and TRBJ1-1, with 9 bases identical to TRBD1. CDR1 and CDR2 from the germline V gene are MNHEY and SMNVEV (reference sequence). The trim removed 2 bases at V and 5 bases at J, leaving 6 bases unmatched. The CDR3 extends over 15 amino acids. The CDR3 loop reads CASSLMGTGRTEAFF. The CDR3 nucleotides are TGTGCCAGCAGTTTAATGGGGACAGGGAGAACTGAAGCTTTCTTT.

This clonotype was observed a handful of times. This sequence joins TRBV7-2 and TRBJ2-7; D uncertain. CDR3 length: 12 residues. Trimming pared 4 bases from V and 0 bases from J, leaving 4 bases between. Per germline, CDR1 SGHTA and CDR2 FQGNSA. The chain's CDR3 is CASSSASYEQYF. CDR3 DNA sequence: TGTGCCAGCAGCTCTGCCTCCTACGAGCAGTACTTC.

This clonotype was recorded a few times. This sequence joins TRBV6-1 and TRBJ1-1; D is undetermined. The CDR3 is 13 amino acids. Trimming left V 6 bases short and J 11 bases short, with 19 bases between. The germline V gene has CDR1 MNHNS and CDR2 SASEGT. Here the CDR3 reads CASRGIRRETAFF. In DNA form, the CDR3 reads TGTGCCAGCAGGGGTATCAGAAGGGAAACGGCTTTCTTT.

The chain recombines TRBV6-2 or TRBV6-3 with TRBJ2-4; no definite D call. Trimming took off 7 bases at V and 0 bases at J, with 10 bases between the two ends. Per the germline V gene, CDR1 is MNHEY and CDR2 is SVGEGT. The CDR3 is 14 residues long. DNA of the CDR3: TGTGCCAGCACTCCTAATATAGCCAAAAACATTCAGTACTTC. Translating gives CASTPNIAKNIQYF.

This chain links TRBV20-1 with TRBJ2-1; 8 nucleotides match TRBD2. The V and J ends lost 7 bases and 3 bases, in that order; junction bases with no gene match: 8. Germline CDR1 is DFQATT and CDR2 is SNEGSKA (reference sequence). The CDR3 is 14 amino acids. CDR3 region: CSGPTGLDYNEQFF. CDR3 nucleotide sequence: TGCAGTGGCCCAACGGGACTAGACTACAATGAGCAGTTCTTC.

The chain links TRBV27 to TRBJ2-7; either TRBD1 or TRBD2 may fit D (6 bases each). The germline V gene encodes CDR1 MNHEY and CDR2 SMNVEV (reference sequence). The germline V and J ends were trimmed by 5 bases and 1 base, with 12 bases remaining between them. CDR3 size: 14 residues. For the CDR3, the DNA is TGTGCCAGCAGTAGGGGGGCCTCTTCCTACGAGCAGTACTTC. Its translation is CASSRGASSYEQYF.

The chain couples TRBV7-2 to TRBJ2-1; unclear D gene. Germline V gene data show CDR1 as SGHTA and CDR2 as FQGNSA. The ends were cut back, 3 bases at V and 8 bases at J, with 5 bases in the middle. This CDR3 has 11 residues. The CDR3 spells CASSFRDEQFF. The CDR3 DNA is TGTGCCAGCAGCTTTCGGGATGAGCAGTTCTTC.

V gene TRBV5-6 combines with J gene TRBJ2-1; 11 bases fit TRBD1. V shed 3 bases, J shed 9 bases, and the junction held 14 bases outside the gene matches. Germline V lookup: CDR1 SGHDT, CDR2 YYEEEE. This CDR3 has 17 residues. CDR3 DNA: TGTGCCAGCAGCTCAAGGATTTTCGGGACAGGGGGTGTTGAGCAGTTCTTC. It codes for CASSSRIFGTGGVEQFF.

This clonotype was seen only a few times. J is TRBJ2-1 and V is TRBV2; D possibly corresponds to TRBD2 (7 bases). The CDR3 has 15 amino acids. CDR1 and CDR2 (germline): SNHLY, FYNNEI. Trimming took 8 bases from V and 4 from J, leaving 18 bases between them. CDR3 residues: CASRGGEGEYNEQFF. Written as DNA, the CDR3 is TGTGCCAGCCGAGGGGGGGAAGGGGAATACAATGAGCAGTTCTTC.

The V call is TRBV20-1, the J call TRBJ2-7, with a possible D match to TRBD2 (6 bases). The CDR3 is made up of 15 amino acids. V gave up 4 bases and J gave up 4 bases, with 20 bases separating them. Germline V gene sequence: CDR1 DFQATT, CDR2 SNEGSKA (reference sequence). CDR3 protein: CSAILGGEDNYEQYF. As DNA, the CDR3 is TGCAGTGCTATACTCGGGGGAGAGGACAATTACGAGCAGTACTTC.

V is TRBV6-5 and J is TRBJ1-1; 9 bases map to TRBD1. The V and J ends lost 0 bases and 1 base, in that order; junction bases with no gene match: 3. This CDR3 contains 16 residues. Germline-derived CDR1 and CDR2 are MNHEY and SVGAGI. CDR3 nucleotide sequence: TGTGCCAGCAGTTACTCAGGGACAGGGAAGAACACTGAAGCTTTCTTT. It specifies CASSYSGTGKNTEAFF.

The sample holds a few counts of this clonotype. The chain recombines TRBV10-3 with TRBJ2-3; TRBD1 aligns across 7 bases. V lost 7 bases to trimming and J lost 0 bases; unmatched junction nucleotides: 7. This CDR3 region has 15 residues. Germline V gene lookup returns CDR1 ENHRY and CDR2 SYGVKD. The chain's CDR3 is CAIKASDRSTDTQYF. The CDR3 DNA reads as TGTGCCATCAAGGCTTCGGACAGGAGCACAGATACGCAGTATTTT.

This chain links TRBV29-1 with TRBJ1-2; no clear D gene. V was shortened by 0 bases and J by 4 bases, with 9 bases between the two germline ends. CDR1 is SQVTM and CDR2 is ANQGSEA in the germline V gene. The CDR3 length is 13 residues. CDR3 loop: CSVEDGSFYGYTF. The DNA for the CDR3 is TGCAGCGTTGAAGACGGCAGCTTCTATGGCTACACCTTC.

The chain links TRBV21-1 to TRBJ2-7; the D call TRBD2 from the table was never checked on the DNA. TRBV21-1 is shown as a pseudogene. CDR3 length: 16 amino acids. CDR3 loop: CASSKVSGPSSYEQYF. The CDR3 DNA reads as TGTGCCAGCAGCAAAGTAAGCGGCCCGAGCTCCTACGAGCAGTACTTC.

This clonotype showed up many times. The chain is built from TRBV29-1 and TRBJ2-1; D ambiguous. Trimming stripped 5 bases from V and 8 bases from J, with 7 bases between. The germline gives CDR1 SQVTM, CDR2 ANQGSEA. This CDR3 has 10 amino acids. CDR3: CSVSRDEQFF. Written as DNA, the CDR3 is TGCAGCGTTTCTAGGGATGAGCAGTTCTTC.

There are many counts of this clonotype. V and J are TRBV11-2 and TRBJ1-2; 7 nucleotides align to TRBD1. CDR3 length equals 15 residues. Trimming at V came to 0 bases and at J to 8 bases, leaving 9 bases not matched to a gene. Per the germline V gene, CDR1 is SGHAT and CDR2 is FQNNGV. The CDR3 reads CASSLEPGTVEGYTF. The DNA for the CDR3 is TGTGCCAGCAGCTTAGAGCCGGGGACAGTCGAGGGCTACACCTTC. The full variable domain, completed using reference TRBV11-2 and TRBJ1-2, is EAGVAQSPRYKIIEKRQSVAFWCNPISGHATLYWYQQILGQGPKLLIQFQNNGVVDDSQLPKDRFSAERLKGVDSTLKIQPAKLEDSAVYLCASSLEPGTVEGYTFGSGTRLTVV.

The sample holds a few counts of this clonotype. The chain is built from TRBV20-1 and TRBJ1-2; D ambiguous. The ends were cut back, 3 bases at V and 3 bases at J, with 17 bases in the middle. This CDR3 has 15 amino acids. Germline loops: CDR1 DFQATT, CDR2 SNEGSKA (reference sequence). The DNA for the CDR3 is TGCAGTGCTAGGCCCCCAGTCGGGAAGGACTATGGCTACACCTTC. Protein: CSARPPVGKDYGYTF.

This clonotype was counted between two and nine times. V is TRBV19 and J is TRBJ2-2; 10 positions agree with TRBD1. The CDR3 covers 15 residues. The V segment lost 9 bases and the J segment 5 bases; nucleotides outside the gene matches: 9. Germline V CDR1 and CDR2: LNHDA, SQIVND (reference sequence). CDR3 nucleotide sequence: TGTGCCAGCCATCCGGGACAGGGGAGAACCGGGGAGCTGTTTTTT. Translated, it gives CASHPGQGRTGELFF.

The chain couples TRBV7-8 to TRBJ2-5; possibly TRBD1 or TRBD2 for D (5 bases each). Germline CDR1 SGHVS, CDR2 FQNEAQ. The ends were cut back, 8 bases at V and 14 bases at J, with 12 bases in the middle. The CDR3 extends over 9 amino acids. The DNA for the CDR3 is TGTGCCAGCGGGACGGGACCCTACTTC. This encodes CASGTGPYF.